Sequencing of this TCR beta chain was carried out in a study of blood T cells in healthy people across ages. Study results and caveats: The study found more naive CD4+ cells and higher diversity in long-lived than aged donors.

PBMCs were isolated at a quantity of at least 6.5 million per sample. V gave up 2 bases and J gave up 8 bases, with 9 bases separating them. The CDR3 runs 12 residues. Germline V CDR1 and CDR2: SGHTA, FQGNSA. The table lists this clonotype with a count of one. Its antigen is still unknown. A second PCR, run for roughly 7 to 11 cycles, used a sample-barcoded 5' primer plus a J-beta primer mix. Each sample provided no less than 3 million CDR3-containing paired-end reads. TCRdb independently ran MiXCR on the 5' RACE reads; one entry per CDR3 protein. The table lists hundreds of thousands of distinct CDR3 sequences, 58% of them singletons, with over 35% in the top ten.

This sequence originates from a man aged 60 to 75 in good health. The sample consisted of blood. The chain has TRBV7-2 and TRBJ1-1; no reliable D call. DNA of the CDR3: TGTGCCAGCAGCTTAAGGTTGCGGGAAGCTTTCTTT. Its translation is CASSLRLREAFF.